These T cell receptor beta chains were read from a single sample in a study of shared T cell receptors in the human thymus. TCRdb keeps only in-frame clones here, not all; method: immunoSEQ multiplex PCR. The top ten clones hold around 0.0099% of a sample with about 730,000 clones, roughly 88% of them seen once. These data were also reused for a study on human thymus T cells.

Source material: thymocytes. The receptors come from a girl younger than two with a congenital heart defect. Both conserved end residues are part of each CDR3. The order of the fields is J gene, clone size, V gene, D gene, CDR3 DNA, CDR3 protein. A D gene is named only where the DNA matches it firmly. A row's size may be missing; if present it is once, few, many or a size class.

j_gene: TRBJ1-1; abundance: NA; v_gene: TRBV11-2; d_gene: TRBD1; CDR3nt: TGTGCCAGCAGCCCCCGACAGGGGGCCCCTGAAGCTTTCTTT; CDR3aa: CASSPRQGAPEAFF
j_gene: TRBJ1-1; abundance: NA; v_gene: TRBV5-1; d_gene: NA; CDR3nt: TGCGCCAGCAGCAAAGAACAGGGAAAAAAAGATATAAAGGGCACTGAAGCTTTCTTT; CDR3aa: CASSKEQGKKDIKGTEAFF
j_gene: TRBJ2-7; abundance: few; v_gene: TRBV6-1; d_gene: NA; CDR3nt: TGTGCCAGCAGTGAAGGGAGGGGCCTAGGGAAGGTCGGGGGCTACGAGCAGTACTTC; CDR3aa: CASSEGRGLGKVGGYEQYF
j_gene: TRBJ2-5; abundance: NA; v_gene: TRBV4-1; d_gene: NA; CDR3nt: TGCGCCAGCACCTCCCGAGAGGTACCTGAGACCCAGTACTTC; CDR3aa: CASTSREVPETQYF
j_gene: TRBJ2-3; abundance: NA; v_gene: TRBV28; d_gene: TRBD2; CDR3nt: TGTGCCAGCAGTTTTAGCGGGGGGTTGGGGGATACGCAGTATTTT; CDR3aa: CASSFSGGLGDTQYF
j_gene: TRBJ2-5; abundance: NA; v_gene: TRBV6-1; d_gene: TRBD1; CDR3nt: TGTGCCAGCAGTGGAGACAGGGGGCAGTTCGAGACCCAGTACTTC; CDR3aa: CASSGDRGQFETQYF
j_gene: TRBJ2-7; abundance: NA; v_gene: TRBV11-2; d_gene: NA; CDR3nt: TGTGCCAGCAGCGCGGGGTACGAGCAGTACTTC; CDR3aa: CASSAGYEQYF
j_gene: TRBJ2-3; abundance: NA; v_gene: TRBV4-1; d_gene: TRBD1; CDR3nt: TGCGCCAGCAGCCAAGATGGAACAGGGGGCCCCCCAGATACGCAGTATTTT; CDR3aa: CASSQDGTGGPPDTQYF
j_gene: TRBJ2-1; abundance: NA; v_gene: TRBV2; d_gene: NA; CDR3nt: TGTGCCAGCAGCAAGCGACCTTACAATGAGCAGTTCTTC; CDR3aa: CASSKRPYNEQFF
j_gene: TRBJ1-2; abundance: NA; v_gene: TRBV5-1; d_gene: TRBD1; CDR3nt: TGCGCCAGCAGCTTTTGTGCCCTATCACAGGGGGCGGGCTATGGCTACACCTTC; CDR3aa: CASSFCALSQGAGYGYTF
j_gene: TRBJ1-3; abundance: few; v_gene: TRBV19; d_gene: TRBD1; CDR3nt: TGTGCCAGTGGTACCCGGCAGGGGGGAGGAAACACCATATATTTT; CDR3aa: CASGTRQGGGNTIYF
j_gene: TRBJ2-7; abundance: NA; v_gene: TRBV7-6; d_gene: TRBD1; CDR3nt: TGTGCCAGCAGCTTCCCCCCGAGGACAGGACGGACCTACGAGCAGTACTTC; CDR3aa: CASSFPPRTGRTYEQYF
j_gene: TRBJ1-2; abundance: NA; v_gene: TRBV13; d_gene: NA; CDR3nt: TGTGCCAGCAGCTTACCGTTAGGCGGGGGCATCAATGGCTACACCTTC; CDR3aa: CASSLPLGGGINGYTF